This T cell receptor (beta chain) derives from a study of blood T cell repertoires in COVID-19. As for the study in general: Samples of COVID-19 (acute and convalescent) were obtained from the United States, Italy and Spain. PBMCs, B-cell-depleted T cells, or T cells were the source of the cDNA or gDNA that made up the material.

The germline V gene encodes CDR1 SGHRS and CDR2 YFSETQ. With 2 bases removed from V and 4 bases from J, the gap between germline ends came to 9 bases. This CDR3 comprises 13 residues. Clones were read by immunoSEQ multiplex PCR, and TCRdb kept only the in-frame ones, dropping some. The sample has about 130,000 clones; about 74% are singletons. The chain recombines TRBV5-1 with TRBJ1-1, with D possibly being TRBD1 (5 bases). Sequencing input: peripheral blood. This sequence originates from a man aged 55-75 years with acute or convalescent COVID-19. The CDR3, as DNA: TGCGCCAGCAGCTTACTGGGACTCACTGAAGCTTTCTTT. It translates to CASSLLGLTEAFF.